This T cell receptor (beta chain) is drawn from a study of T cells in tuberculosis. Broader study findings: A GMM-specific repertoire classifier reached just under 90% accuracy, AUROC 0.90. Samples were chosen by availability of cryopreserved specimens.

Time point meaning: new active TB diagnosis, blood taken before or within 7 days of starting treatment. Details on this clone: Its matching antigen is unknown.

Only in-frame clones appear in the TCRdb table, and some are missing; sequencing was by immunoSEQ multiplex PCR. The profile covers around 30,000 clones, with roughly 83% appearing a single time and about 5.5% taken by the ten largest. The clonotype was recovered from an adult with tuberculosis. Sequencing used PBMCs, obtained at tuberculosis diagnosis.

CDR3 loop: CASSPTGGDYGYTF. CDR3 nucleotides: TGTGCCAGCAGCCCCACAGGGGGCGACTATGGCTACACCTTC. The chain joins TRBV7-3 to TRBJ1-2; TRBD1 matches at 9 bases. This CDR3 is built from 14 residues. J gave up 3 bases and V 5 bases, and 4 bases lay outside the gene matches. The germline CDR1 and CDR2 sequences are SGHTA and FQGTGA. The whole variable domain, filled in from reference TRBV7-3 and TRBJ1-2, reads GAGVSQTPSNKVTEKGKYVELRCDPISGHTALYWYRQSLGQGPEFLIYFQGTGAADDSGLPNDRFFAVRPEGSVSTLKIQRTERGDSAVYLCASSPTGGDYGYTFGSGTRLTVV.